The sequence of this T cell receptor (beta chain) was determined in a study of CD8+CD57+ T cells in acquired aplastic anemia. This CDR3 comprises 13 residues. Germline assignment: CDR1 SGHVS and CDR2 FQNEAQ. V shed 3 bases and J 6 bases; nucleotides not matched to a gene: 5. CDR3 and TCR beta VDJ profiling relied on genomic DNA as the template. TCRdb reanalysed the reads using MiXCR and keeps one entry per CDR3 protein. Among some 170,000 distinct CDR3 sequences, 63% were seen once, and the ten largest hold about 42%. Previously, flow cytometry had revealed CD8+CD57+ cell expansion in the patients chosen for sequencing. The blood sampling took place in patients who had so far received no therapy.

V and J are TRBV7-8 and TRBJ2-7, with 7 nucleotides matching TRBD1. This receptor was identified in a human donor with aplastic anemia. Sequenced material: sorted CD4+, CD8+, or CD8+CD57+ T cells (not recorded which) from PBMCs. CDR3 sequence: CASSFRQGSEQYF. As DNA, the CDR3 is TGTGCCAGCAGCTTCCGACAGGGAAGCGAGCAGTACTTC.